This T cell receptor beta chain came from a study of blood T cell repertoires in COVID-19. As for the study in general: Whether acute or convalescent, the COVID-19 samples came from the United States, Italy and Spain. From T cells, B-cell-depleted T cells, or PBMCs came the material, which was cDNA or gDNA.

Per the authors' pipeline: Nucleated cell number was recorded as an estimate derived from reference gene primer amplification. Profiling relied on immunoSEQ multiplex PCR, and the TCRdb table lists in-frame clones only, not all of them. That table furnishes V, J and clone size, whereas the DNA furnished D and trimming. The sample records fewer than 250,000 clones, about 86% being singletons. The CDR3 loop spans 14 amino acids. V lost 6 bases to trimming and J lost 4 bases; unmatched junction nucleotides: 11. Germline-derived CDR1 and CDR2 are DFQATT and SNEGSKA (reference sequence). The sequencing input was peripheral blood. The sequence came from a woman in her forties or fifties with acute or convalescent COVID-19. This chain links TRBV20-1 with TRBJ2-5; TRBD2 matches at 7 bases. CDR3 region: CSASGGSRGETQYF. Written as DNA, the CDR3 is TGCAGTGCAAGTGGCGGGAGCCGCGGAGAGACCCAGTACTTC.